Listed below are T cell receptor beta chains from one sample, sequenced in a study of blood T cells in healthy people across ages. TCRdb itself ran the 5' RACE reads through MiXCR, one entry per CDR3 protein. The sample carries some 640,000 distinct CDR3 sequences, around half recorded once. The sequenced material came from blood. Source of these receptors: a woman aged 55-70 years in good health. Each CDR3 is given with its conserved first and last residue. A D gene is named only where the DNA matches it firmly. Expanded clones are given a class, and other clones once, few, many or no size at all.

clone_size j_call cdr3_length v_call d_call cdr3_aa cdr3_nt
many TRBJ2-1 17 TRBV5-1 TRBD2 CASSYRGLADSYNEQFF TGCGCCAGCAGCTACAGAGGACTAGCCGATTCCTACAATGAGCAGTTCTTC
few TRBJ2-1 16 TRBV14 - CASSQAHGTTYNEQFF TGTGCCAGCAGCCAAGCACACGGGACAACCTACAATGAGCAGTTCTTC
- TRBJ2-3 19 TRBV27 TRBD2 CASSSITSGRRAATDAQYF TGTGCCAGCAGTTCAATTACTAGCGGGAGGAGGGCCGCGACAGATGCGCAGTATTTT
- TRBJ2-5 15 TRBV29-1 TRBD2 CSVATSGSSYNEQYF TGCAGCGTAGCCACTAGCGGGAGCTCCTACAATGAGCAGTACTTC
few TRBJ2-7 15 TRBV15 TRBD1 CATSRGFLTGHEQYF TGTGCCACCAGCAGAGGATTCCTGACAGGGCACGAGCAGTACTTC
- TRBJ2-3 14 TRBV27 - CASSPDIVTDTQYF TGTGCCAGCAGTCCCGACATAGTTACAGATACGCAGTATTTT
few TRBJ2-5 15 TRBV5-5 TRBD2 CASTPGLAGAETQYF TGTGCCAGCACCCCGGGACTAGCGGGAGCAGAGACCCAGTACTTC
- TRBJ1-2 12 TRBV20-1 - CSAVQENYGYTF TGCAGTGCTGTACAGGAGAACTATGGCTACACCTTC
once TRBJ1-6 16 TRBV5-4 TRBD1 CASSLAYRGKNSPLHF TGTGCCAGCAGCTTGGCCTACAGGGGGAAAAATTCACCCCTCCACTTT
- TRBJ2-1 20 TRBV7-2 TRBD1 CASSFSFWTGGRSSYNEQFF TGTGCCAGCAGCTTTAGTTTCTGGACAGGGGGTCGAAGCTCCTACAATGAGCAGTTCTTC
- TRBJ2-7 15 TRBV7-9 - CASSGAASSYNEQYF TGTGCCAGCAGTGGGGCGGCGAGCTCCTACAATGAGCAGTACTTC